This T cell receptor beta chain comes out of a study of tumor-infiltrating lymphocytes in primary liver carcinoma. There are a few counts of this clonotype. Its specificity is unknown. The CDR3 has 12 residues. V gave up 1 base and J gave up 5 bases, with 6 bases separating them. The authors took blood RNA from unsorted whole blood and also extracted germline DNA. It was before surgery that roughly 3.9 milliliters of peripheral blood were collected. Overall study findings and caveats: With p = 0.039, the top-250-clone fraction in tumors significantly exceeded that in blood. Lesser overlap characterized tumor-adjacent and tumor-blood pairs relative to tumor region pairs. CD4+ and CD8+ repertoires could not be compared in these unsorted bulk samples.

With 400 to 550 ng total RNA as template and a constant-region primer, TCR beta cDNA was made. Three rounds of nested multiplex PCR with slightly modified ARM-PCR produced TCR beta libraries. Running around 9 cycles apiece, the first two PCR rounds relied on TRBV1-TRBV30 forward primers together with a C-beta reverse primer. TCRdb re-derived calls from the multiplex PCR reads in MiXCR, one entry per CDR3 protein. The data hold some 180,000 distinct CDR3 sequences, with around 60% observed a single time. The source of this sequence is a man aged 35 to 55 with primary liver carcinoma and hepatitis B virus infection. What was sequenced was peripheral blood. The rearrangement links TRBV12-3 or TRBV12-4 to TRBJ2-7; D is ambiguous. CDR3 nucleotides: TGTGCCAGCAGTTTAGTTCTCGACGAGCAGTACTTC. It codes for CASSLVLDEQYF.